A single sample gave rise to the 21 T cell receptor beta chains below, sequenced in a study of blood T cell repertoires in COVID-19. Profiled with immunoSEQ multiplex PCR; TCRdb holds only in-frame clones, not every one. The table lists about 60,000 clones, 72% of them singletons, with around 4.4% in the top ten. The sequencing sample was made of peripheral blood. The receptors stem from a woman in her seventies with COVID-19, enrolled during active disease.

The chain links TRBV7-2 to TRBJ2-2; 9 nucleotides match TRBD2. V was clipped by 1 base and J by 4 bases; unmatched bases: 7. Germline lookup yields CDR1 SGHTA and CDR2 FQGNSA. This CDR3 spans 17 amino acids. The CDR3 nucleotides are TGTGCCAGCAGCTTAGGTAGACTAGCGGTAACCACCGGGGAGCTGTTTTTT. Protein: CASSLGRLAVTTGELFF.

The chain employs TRBV5-3 and TRBJ2-3; TRBD2 aligns across 8 bases. TRBV5-3 is identified as an open reading frame with a role that is uncertain. The CDR3 length is 18 residues. The J segment lost 3 bases and the V segment lost 10 bases, leaving 22 bases of the junction unmatched. The CDR3 region has the DNA TGTGCCCGGGAGGGGGTCCTCAGGGCTCAGGTACGAACAGATACGCAGTATTTT. This sequence encodes CAREGVLRAQVRTDTQYF.

The chain has TRBV6-2 or TRBV6-3 and TRBJ1-2; TRBD1 might be the D (5 bases). V was trimmed by 1 base and J by 2 bases, leaving 17 bases between them. CDR1 and CDR2 (germline): MNHEY, SVGEGT. This CDR3 contains 17 residues. CDR3 loop: CASSYLAGPIVNYGYTF. The CDR3, as DNA: TGTGCCAGCAGTTACTTGGCAGGGCCTATAGTAAACTATGGCTACACCTTC.

This clone was seen more than once but under ten times. The chain recombines TRBV9 with TRBJ1-2; 7 bases map to TRBD1. V was pared by 4 bases and J by 2 bases, with 8 bases of the junction left unmatched. Germline loops: CDR1 SGDLS, CDR2 YYNGEE. The length of the CDR3 is 15 residues. The CDR3 reads CASSPAAGGNYGYTF. In nucleotides, the CDR3 is TGTGCCAGCAGCCCCGCGGCAGGGGGAAACTATGGCTACACCTTC. Full variable domain (remainder filled in from reference TRBV9 and TRBJ1-2): DSGVTQTPKHLITATGQRVTLRCSPRSGDLSVYWYQQSLDQGLQFLIQYYNGEERAKGNILERFSAQQFPDLHSELNLSSLELGDSALYFCASSPAAGGNYGYTFGSGTRLTVV.

This rearrangement joins TRBV6-2 or TRBV6-3 to TRBJ1-1; the D is unclear. The CDR3 length is 15 residues. The V gene's germline CDR1 is MNHEY and CDR2 SVGEGT. The germline V and J ends were trimmed by 0 bases and 0 bases, with 8 bases remaining between them. Written as DNA, the CDR3 is TGTGCCAGCAGTTACTCAGAGGTACTGAACACTGAAGCTTTCTTT. This codes for CASSYSEVLNTEAFF.

This clone was detected only once. V and J are TRBV9 and TRBJ2-2; D is perhaps TRBD2 (5 bases). V shed 0 bases and J shed 0 bases, with 6 bases lying between them. Germline-derived CDR1 and CDR2 are SGDLS and YYNGEE. The CDR3 sequence is 15 residues long. CDR3 in amino acids: CASSVDGANTGELFF. The DNA of the CDR3 is TGTGCCAGCAGCGTAGACGGGGCGAACACCGGGGAGCTGTTTTTT.

CDR3 residues: CASTPTGLRGYTF. The CDR3 bases are TGTGCCAGCACCCCCACAGGGCTGAGGGGCTACACCTTC. V gene TRBV5-4 combines with J gene TRBJ1-2; perhaps TRBD1 as D (6 bases). Per the germline V gene, CDR1 is SGHNT and CDR2 is YYREEE (reference sequence). With 6 bases removed from V and 8 bases from J, the gap between germline ends came to 17 bases. This CDR3 contains 13 residues.

V and J are TRBV2 and TRBJ2-7; 12 bases line up with TRBD1. The germline V gene encodes CDR1 SNHLY and CDR2 FYNNEI. There are 14 residues in the CDR3. The J segment lost 3 bases and the V segment lost 5 bases, leaving 2 bases of the junction unmatched. The CDR3 coding sequence is TGTGCCAGCAGTAGGGACAGGGGGCTCTACGAGCAGTACTTC. Translated, it gives CASSRDRGLYEQYF.

The genes are TRBV7-6 and TRBJ1-2, with unresolved D. Germline assignment: CDR1 SGHVS and CDR2 FNYEAQ. V lost 4 bases and J lost 11, with 11 bases in between. The CDR3 covers 11 residues. In DNA, the CDR3 is TGTGCCAGCAGCTCCAGGTTCTCGTACACCTTC. It translates to CASSSRFSYTF.

The rearrangement links TRBV4-1 to TRBJ2-1, with TRBD1 matching over 9 bases. Trimming at V came to 4 bases and at J to 5 bases, leaving 9 bases not matched to a gene. This CDR3 contains 16 residues. CDR1 is MGHRA, CDR2 YSYEKL, per germline. DNA for the CDR3: TGCGCCAGCAGCCCCGGTCCCGGGACAGGGAACAATGAGCAGTTCTTC. Its translation is CASSPGPGTGNNEQFF.

The chain uses TRBV19 and TRBJ1-5; a possible D gene is TRBD1 (5 bases). The CDR3 loop spans 16 amino acids. Germline values: CDR1 LNHDA, CDR2 SQIVND (reference sequence). The germline V and J ends were trimmed by 4 bases and 3 bases, with 16 bases remaining between them. The CDR3 loop is CASSTPTRGNNQPQHF. CDR3 bases: TGTGCCAGTAGTACACCGACACGGGGGAACAATCAGCCCCAGCATTTT.

V is TRBV24-1 and J is TRBJ2-2; 7 bases agree with TRBD2. V was pared by 11 bases and J by 1 base, with 3 bases of the junction left unmatched. The CDR3 has 13 amino acids. From germline, CDR1 is KGHDR and CDR2 SFDVKD. CDR3 sequence reads: CASSGGNTGELFF. The CDR3 DNA follows: TGTGCCAGCTCGGGGGGGAACACCGGGGAGCTGTTTTTT.

The table lists this clone with a few counts. The genes are TRBV3-1 (or the pseudogene TRBV3-2) and TRBJ2-7; D is perhaps TRBD1 (6 bases). This CDR3 spans 15 amino acids. V shed 4 bases and J shed 0 bases, with 13 bases lying between them. Germline CDR1 reads LGHDT; CDR2 reads YNNKEL (reference sequence). The CDR3 sequence is CASSPRTEASYEQYV. The CDR3 nucleotides are TGTGCCAGCAGCCCCCGGACAGAAGCCTCCTACGAGCAGTACGTC.

This clone was observed a handful of times. The genes are TRBV19 and TRBJ1-5; TRBD1 might be the D (5 bases). The CDR3 has 13 residues. V was cut by 7 bases and J by 4 bases, with 11 bases left in between. Germline values: CDR1 LNHDA, CDR2 SQIVND (reference sequence). Here the CDR3 reads CASTKGPNQPQHF. The CDR3 DNA follows: TGTGCCAGTACCAAGGGGCCAAATCAGCCCCAGCATTTT.

This clone came up a few times. The rearrangement links TRBV4-1 to TRBJ1-5, with 7 bases fitting TRBD1. This CDR3 region has 15 residues. Germline CDR1 reads MGHRA; CDR2 reads YSYEKL. The V gene end was trimmed by 0 bases and the J gene end by 7 bases; junction bases not matched to a gene: 6. The CDR3: CASSQDHDRAQPQHF. The CDR3, as DNA: TGCGCCAGCAGCCAAGATCACGACAGGGCACAGCCCCAGCATTTT.

CDR3 DNA sequence: TGTGCCAGCTCACCAACGGGGACTGAAGCTTTCTTT. Translation gives CASSPTGTEAFF. The J gene is TRBJ1-1, the V gene TRBV18; D gene ambiguous. The germline V and J ends were trimmed by 2 bases and 5 bases, with 6 bases remaining between them. Germline CDR1 KGHSH, CDR2 LQKENI. This CDR3 is 12 amino acids long.

The chain is built from TRBV7-2 and TRBJ2-5; D might be TRBD1 (5 bases). The CDR3 loop spans 12 amino acids. V lost 9 bases to trimming and J lost 5 bases, with 13 bases between them. CDR1 SGHTA and CDR2 FQGNSA come from the germline V gene. CDR3 nucleotides: TGTGCCAGTTCCCAGGGATTTGAGACCCAGTACTTC. Translated: CASSQGFETQYF.

This chain links TRBV12-5 with TRBJ2-3; D gene ambiguous. Trimming took 2 bases from V and 2 from J, leaving 5 bases between them. The CDR3 runs to 13 residues. Germline V gene sequence: CDR1 LGHNT, CDR2 FRNRAP. The CDR3 bases are TGTGCTAGTGGTTTGACAGCCACAGATACGCAGTATTTT. Residues: CASGLTATDTQYF.

This clone was counted between two and nine times. J is TRBJ1-1 and V is TRBV11-3, with TRBD1 as a possible D gene (6 bases). V shed 4 bases and J shed 4 bases, with 19 bases lying between them. The CDR3 totals 16 residues. CDR1 and CDR2 from the germline V gene are SGHNT and YENEEA. As DNA, the CDR3 is TGTGCCAGCAGCTCTGGGGGCAGTTCCGTCTCCACTGAAGCTTTCTTT. Residues: CASSSGGSSVSTEAFF.

This chain uses TRBV7-9 with TRBJ2-1; tentatively, D is TRBD1 (6 bases). Trimming left V 6 bases short and J 1 base short, with 16 bases between. The CDR3 consists of 16 residues. Germline CDR1 SEHNR, CDR2 FQNEAQ (reference sequence). Written as DNA, the CDR3 is TGTGCCAGCAGGTATAGGGGGAAGAAGTCCTACAATGAGCAGTTCTTC. Its translation is CASRYRGKKSYNEQFF.

The chain couples TRBV13 to TRBJ2-3; 7 nucleotides match TRBD2. V shed 3 bases and J 4 bases; nucleotides not matched to a gene: 7. In germline, CDR1 is PRHDT, CDR2 FYEKMQ (reference sequence). The CDR3 has 15 residues. CDR3 amino acids: CASSLWSSGADTQYF. DNA of the CDR3: TGTGCCAGCAGCTTGTGGTCTAGCGGCGCAGATACGCAGTATTTT.